These 16 T cell receptor beta chains originate from one sample sequenced in a study of cytomegalovirus exposure and HLA in healthy donors. The PCR made use of 60 Vbeta and 13 Jbeta primers. Sequenced by immunoSEQ multiplex PCR; TCRdb stores in-frame clones only, minus some. The data hold approximately 150,000 clones, with roughly four fifths observed a single time. The material sequenced was PBMCs. The receptor source for this set is a man aged 50 or older in good health and CMV-seropositive.

The J gene is TRBJ2-3, the V gene TRBV4-1; D is possibly TRBD2 (6 bases). The CDR3 length is 17 residues. Germline-derived CDR1 and CDR2 are MGHRA and YSYEKL. V was clipped by 0 bases and J by 5 bases, with 18 bases between them. The CDR3 coding sequence is TGCGCCAGCAGCCAAGAAGAGGCTAGCGCCGGGTTAGATACGCAGTATTTT. It is translated as CASSQEEASAGLDTQYF.

V usage is TRBV15 and J usage is TRBJ2-3, with 8 bases lining up with TRBD2. CDR1 is LNHNV and CDR2 is YYDKDF in the germline V gene (reference sequence). The CDR3 consists of 15 residues. Trimming removed 0 bases from V and 5 bases from J; junction bases left unmatched: 4. CDR3 sequence (DNA): TGTGCCACCAGCAGAGATCGGGGGGGGGAAGATACGCAGTATTTT. As protein: CATSRDRGGEDTQYF.

This clone was seen a few times. The chain is built from TRBV6-5 and TRBJ1-2, with D hard to call. Germline V gives CDR1 MNHEY, CDR2 SVGAGI. The CDR3 is 15 amino acids. V was clipped by 0 bases and J by 7 bases, with 15 bases between them. CDR3 in amino acids: CASSYSTRGMGGYTF. CDR3 coding DNA: TGTGCCAGCAGTTACTCCACCCGGGGAATGGGTGGCTACACCTTC.

The rearrangement uses TRBV29-1 and TRBJ2-7, with D perhaps matching TRBD1 (6 bases). The CDR3 is 13 amino acids. V shed 4 bases and J shed 12 bases, with 22 bases lying between them. From germline, CDR1 is SQVTM and CDR2 ANQGSEA. This CDR3 is CSVVKTRDNMSYF. The CDR3 DNA is TGCAGCGTTGTAAAAACCCGGGACAACATGTCGTACTTC.

The V call is TRBV10-3, the J call TRBJ2-1; 8 bases agree with TRBD2. The CDR3 loop spans 17 amino acids. V shed 0 bases and J 6 bases; nucleotides not matched to a gene: 10. Germline assignment: CDR1 ENHRY and CDR2 SYGVKD. The CDR3 DNA follows: TGTGCCATCAGTGAGTCTCTACCGGGGGGGGCCTTCAATGAGCAGTTCTTC. Translation: CAISESLPGGAFNEQFF.

This clone has just one count. V is TRBV27 and J is TRBJ2-2; no clear D. This CDR3 contains 13 residues. Germline V gene sequence: CDR1 MNHEY, CDR2 SMNVEV (reference sequence). Trimming removed 6 bases from V and 1 base from J, with 6 bases in between. CDR3 nucleotide sequence: TGTGCCAGCAGACAGTTGAACACCGGGGAGCTGTTTTTT. Translating gives CASRQLNTGELFF.

The chain has TRBV28 and TRBJ2-2, with 10 bases identical to TRBD2. CDR1 MDHEN and CDR2 SYDVKM come from the germline V gene. V lost 4 bases and J lost 6; bases outside the gene matches: 11. This CDR3 comprises 17 residues. CDR3 in amino acids: CASSSFSSGSWSGELFF. For the CDR3, the DNA is TGTGCCAGCAGTTCATTCTCTAGCGGGAGCTGGTCCGGGGAGCTGTTTTTT. The full variable domain, in which reference TRBV28 and TRBJ2-2 provide the parts outside the CDR3, is DVKVTQSSRYLVKRTGEKVFLECVQDMDHENMFWYRQDPGLGLRLIYFSYDVKMKEKGDIPEGYSVSREKKERFSLILESASTNQTSMYLCASSSFSSGSWSGELFFGEGSRLTVL.

V is TRBV30 and J is TRBJ1-5; 8 nucleotides match TRBD1. CDR1 and CDR2 (germline): GTSNPN, SVGIG (reference sequence). The CDR3 contains 13 residues. The V segment lost 3 bases and the J segment 5 bases; nucleotides outside the gene matches: 3. The DNA of the CDR3 is TGTGCCTGGAGCGCACAGGGGGATCAGCCCCAGCATTTT. This gives the protein CAWSAQGDQPQHF.

This chain uses TRBV30 with TRBJ2-5, with 7 bases lining up with TRBD1. The germline V gene has CDR1 GTSNPN and CDR2 SVGIG (reference sequence). The CDR3 length is 15 residues. The J segment lost 1 base and the V segment lost 2 bases, leaving 7 bases of the junction unmatched. DNA for the CDR3: TGTGCCTGGAGTAGGGGGCAGGGGGTCCAAGAGACCCAGTACTTC. Translated: CAWSRGQGVQETQYF.

This chain's CDR3 is CASRLLQGTSGVPYNEQFF. The CDR3 DNA reads TGTGCCAGCAGACTACTCCAGGGGACTAGCGGGGTACCCTACAATGAGCAGTTCTTC. The chain joins TRBV28 to TRBJ2-1, with 13 bases that match TRBD2. V was pared by 6 bases and J by 2 bases, with 13 bases of the junction left unmatched. Germline loops: CDR1 MDHEN, CDR2 SYDVKM. CDR3 length equals 19 residues.

The chain carries TRBV7-2 and TRBJ2-1; TRBD1 agrees at 8 bases. V shed 3 bases and J 4 bases; nucleotides not matched to a gene: 5. Germline V gene data show CDR1 as SGHTA and CDR2 as FQGNSA. The CDR3 consists of 15 residues. CDR3 in DNA: TGTGCCAGCAGCTTTGACAGGGGAGCGTACAATGAGCAGTTCTTC. Translated: CASSFDRGAYNEQFF.

The chain's CDR3 is CASSLVGRITDTQYF. DNA for the CDR3: TGTGCCAGCAGCTTAGTGGGCAGAATCACAGATACGCAGTATTTT. The V and J genes are TRBV7-6 and TRBJ2-3, with D hard to call. The CDR3 loop spans 15 amino acids. With 1 base removed from V and 2 bases from J, the gap between germline ends came to 10 bases. Germline-derived CDR1 and CDR2 are SGHVS and FNYEAQ.

V usage is TRBV12-5 and J usage is TRBJ1-5, with a tentative D call TRBD1 (6 bases). The V and J ends lost 4 bases and 7 bases respectively, with 11 bases between them. Germline V lookup: CDR1 LGHNT, CDR2 FRNRAP. This CDR3 contains 13 residues. CDR3 in amino acids: CASGSGGRQPQHF. The DNA for the CDR3 is TGTGCTAGTGGTTCGGGGGGGCGGCAGCCCCAGCATTTT.

In its sample, this clone was seen a few times. The chain combines TRBV12-5 with TRBJ2-3, with 11 bases that match TRBD2. The J segment lost 1 base and the V segment lost 5 bases, leaving 5 bases of the junction unmatched. The germline V gene encodes CDR1 LGHNT and CDR2 FRNRAP. The CDR3 length is 16 residues. The CDR3 DNA follows: TGTGCTAGTGGTCCCCTTAGCGGGGGGGGCACAGATACGCAGTATTTT. Translating gives CASGPLSGGGTDTQYF.

To note about this clone: Sequence at one end of the junction differs from germline and may be a read error. The V and J genes are TRBV4-3 and TRBJ2-6; 10 bases line up with TRBD1. The CDR3 runs 17 residues. In germline, CDR1 is LGHNA, CDR2 YSLEER. DNA for the CDR3: TGCGCCAGCAGCAAGGACAGGGGGGGCTCTGGGGCCAACGGCCTGACTTTC. Its protein product is CASSKDRGGSGANGLTF.

The V call is TRBV6-5, the J call TRBJ2-7; D possibly corresponds to TRBD2 (5 bases). V gave up 2 bases and J gave up 3 bases, with 8 bases separating them. CDR1 is MNHEY and CDR2 is SVGAGI in the germline V gene. This CDR3 spans 13 amino acids. As DNA, the CDR3 is TGTGCCAGCAGTTACGAAGGGAGCTACGAGCAGTACTTC. It is translated as CASSYEGSYEQYF.